This T cell receptor (beta chain) came from a study of a mutant IDH1 vaccine in newly diagnosed glioma. As for the study in general: Previous care, which was radiotherapy, temozolomide, or both, most often involved both.

CDR3 size: 14 residues. The germline V gene encodes CDR1 SGHNT and CDR2 YYREEE (reference sequence). V shed 2 bases and J shed 3 bases, with 9 bases lying between them. Points on this clone: What it recognizes is unknown.

Time point in this sample: week 47, end of study. Mutant IDH1 20-mer peptide, at 300 ug, made up each vaccine dose, with topical imiquimod. Assay: immunoSEQ multiplex PCR; the TCRdb copy retains only in-frame clones and omits some. The table lists more than 10,000 clones, around 76% of them singletons. Sequenced here: PBMCs, sampled from a glioma patient whose treatment included an IDH1 peptide vaccine. This receptor was taken from a woman aged 40 to 50 with glioma. This chain uses TRBV5-4 with TRBJ1-5; perhaps TRBD1 as D (6 bases). Here the CDR3 reads CASSLAGVNQPQHF. The CDR3 DNA sequence: TGTGCCAGCAGCTTAGCAGGGGTCAATCAGCCCCAGCATTTT.